The TCR beta chain described here comes from a study of identical twins. Germline V gives CDR1 WNHNN, CDR2 SYGVQD (reference sequence). Germline trimming cut 8 bases from V and 7 bases from J; bases unmatched to any gene: 12. The CDR3 length is 15 residues. Each donor was a healthy Caucasian. Whole-study findings and limits: A lower insertion count was a feature of abundant cord blood beta clonotypes, with no such feature in memory repertoires.

This clonotype showed up just a few times. As yet, its antigen is unknown. TCRdb fed the 5' RACE reads into MiXCR, producing one record per CDR3 protein. This repertoire shows around 530,000 distinct CDR3 sequences, 13% to 15% found once; its top ten account for about 0.47%. The same data also contributed to another study, on yellow fever vaccine responses in identical twins. That source adds: Reportedly, twins' vaccine T cell responses looked partly convergent and partly personalized.

The V call is TRBV10-1, the J call TRBJ2-2; 8 bases match TRBD2. The material sequenced was CD4+ T cells sorted from blood. This clonotype was sampled from a woman aged 18 to 35 in good health. CDR3 in DNA: TGCGCCAGCGCTCCGGGACTAGGTTCAATCGGGGAGCTGTTTTTT. Translated, it gives CASAPGLGSIGELFF.